Listed below are T cell receptor beta chains from one sample, sequenced in a study of T cells in localized non-small cell lung cancer. Produced via immunoSEQ multiplex PCR; TCRdb's table is partial and in-frame only. This repertoire shows over 1,400 clones, roughly 21% found once; its top ten account for around 15%. The sequencing here drew on normal lung tissue next to the tumor, taken before any cancer treatment. These receptors all stem from a woman aged 35-75 years with stage II lung adenocarcinoma. Each CDR3 is given with its conserved first and last residue. Each record gives: D gene, clone size, J gene, V gene, CDR3 DNA, CDR3 protein. The D gene is left open where the match is weak. A clone size is listed for some rows: how often the clone was seen (once, few, many), or a class if it is expanded.

d_call: .
clone_size: .
j_call: TRBJ1-1
v_call: TRBV6-8
cdr3_nt: TGTGCCAGCAGTTACGGGGCAGTAATTATGAACACTGAAGCTTTCTTT
cdr3_aa: CASSYGAVIMNTEAFF

d_call: .
clone_size: .
j_call: TRBJ2-7
v_call: TRBV29-1
cdr3_nt: TGCAGCGGGCTAGGGACGTCTACCTACGAGCAGTACTTC
cdr3_aa: CSGLGTSTYEQYF

d_call: .
clone_size: .
j_call: TRBJ2-7
v_call: TRBV11-3
cdr3_nt: TGTGCCAGCAGCCCAACCGGGGCAGGGGAAGAGCAGTACTTC
cdr3_aa: CASSPTGAGEEQYF

d_call: .
clone_size: .
j_call: TRBJ2-3
v_call: TRBV2
cdr3_nt: TGTGCCAGCAGATTGGACGGCACAGATACGCAGTATTTT
cdr3_aa: CASRLDGTDTQYF

d_call: .
clone_size: .
j_call: TRBJ1-1
v_call: TRBV28
cdr3_nt: TGTGCCAGCACCGTACGGGTATACACTGAAGCTTTCTTT
cdr3_aa: CASTVRVYTEAFF

d_call: .
clone_size: once
j_call: TRBJ1-2
v_call: TRBV14
cdr3_nt: TGTGCCAGCAGCCAGGACAGATTCTATGGCTACACCTTC
cdr3_aa: CASSQDRFYGYTF

d_call: TRBD2
clone_size: once
j_call: TRBJ2-3
v_call: TRBV28
cdr3_nt: TGTGCCAGCAGTTCCTTGGGCGGGGGGGTCACAGATACGCAGTATTTT
cdr3_aa: CASSSLGGGVTDTQYF

d_call: TRBD1
clone_size: medium-sized
j_call: TRBJ1-2
v_call: TRBV11-3
cdr3_nt: TGTGCCAGCAGCATTGGACAGGGAGGATATGGCTACACCTTC
cdr3_aa: CASSIGQGGYGYTF

d_call: .
clone_size: few
j_call: TRBJ1-1
v_call: TRBV29-1
cdr3_nt: TGCAGCGTGGGTTATAGGTTGGACACTGAAGCTTTCTTT
cdr3_aa: CSVGYRLDTEAFF

d_call: .
clone_size: large
j_call: TRBJ1-2
v_call: TRBV28
cdr3_nt: TGTGCGACCGGAGACAGAGGCTATGGCTACACCTTC
cdr3_aa: CATGDRGYGYTF

d_call: .
clone_size: few
j_call: TRBJ1-4
v_call: TRBV28
cdr3_nt: TGTGCCAGCAGTCCCACAGGGTTTCTTAATGAAAAACTGTTTTTT
cdr3_aa: CASSPTGFLNEKLFF

d_call: .
clone_size: .
j_call: TRBJ1-1
v_call: TRBV28
cdr3_nt: TGTGCCAGCAGTGCTATTGGAAGGGCGGAAGCTTTCTTT
cdr3_aa: CASSAIGRAEAFF

d_call: TRBD2
clone_size: few
j_call: TRBJ2-1
v_call: TRBV11-3
cdr3_nt: TGTGCCAGCAGCCCATATAGCGGGTCTGGCTCCTACAATGAGCAGTTCTTC
cdr3_aa: CASSPYSGSGSYNEQFF

d_call: TRBD1
clone_size: .
j_call: TRBJ1-2
v_call: TRBV14
cdr3_nt: TGTGCCAGCAGCCCGTGGGGACAGGGTAGCGGCTACACCTTC
cdr3_aa: CASSPWGQGSGYTF

d_call: TRBD1
clone_size: few
j_call: TRBJ1-6
v_call: TRBV6-8
cdr3_nt: TGTGCCAGCAGTGGGTACAGGGGCTTGGGGAATTCACCCCTCCACTTT
cdr3_aa: CASSGYRGLGNSPLHF

d_call: TRBD1
clone_size: .
j_call: TRBJ1-6
v_call: TRBV11-3
cdr3_nt: TGTGCCAGCAGCCAAGTTCGACAGGGACGGTCACCCCTCCACTTT
cdr3_aa: CASSQVRQGRSPLHF

d_call: .
clone_size: .
j_call: TRBJ2-5
v_call: TRBV29-1
cdr3_nt: TGCAGCGTTGCGGGCGGGCTCGTCGGGGAGACCCAGTACTTC
cdr3_aa: CSVAGGLVGETQYF

d_call: TRBD2
clone_size: .
j_call: TRBJ2-3
v_call: TRBV15
cdr3_nt: TGTGCCACCAGCGAGACTAGCGGGTGGGATACGCAGTATTTT
cdr3_aa: CATSETSGWDTQYF

d_call: TRBD2
clone_size: .
j_call: TRBJ2-5
v_call: TRBV28
cdr3_nt: TGTGCCAGCAGTCCCACGGCAGAGCGGGGAGAGACCCAGTACTTC
cdr3_aa: CASSPTAERGETQYF

d_call: .
clone_size: .
j_call: TRBJ1-3
v_call: TRBV9
cdr3_nt: TGTGCCAGCAGCGTGGATAGCTCTGGAAACACCATATATTTT
cdr3_aa: CASSVDSSGNTIYF

d_call: .
clone_size: few
j_call: TRBJ1-1
v_call: TRBV6-8
cdr3_nt: TGTGCCAGCAGTTACTACGGGGACACTGAAGCTTTCTTT
cdr3_aa: CASSYYGDTEAFF

d_call: .
clone_size: .
j_call: TRBJ2-3
v_call: TRBV10-2
cdr3_nt: TGCGCCAGCGCCCAGCCCCGGGATACGCAGTATTTT
cdr3_aa: CASAQPRDTQYF

d_call: .
clone_size: few
j_call: TRBJ1-1
v_call: TRBV4-1
cdr3_nt: TGCGCCAGCAGCCAAGGACATATTAACACTGAAGCTTTCTTT
cdr3_aa: CASSQGHINTEAFF

d_call: TRBD2
clone_size: .
j_call: TRBJ2-2
v_call: TRBV6-1
cdr3_nt: TGTGCCAGCAGTGAAGCGCGTTATAGCGGGGGGGCCGGCACCGGGGAGCTGTTTTTT
cdr3_aa: CASSEARYSGGAGTGELFF

d_call: TRBD1
clone_size: medium-sized
j_call: TRBJ1-6
v_call: TRBV4-1
cdr3_nt: TGCGCCAGCAGCCAAGCAGGGGGCGATAATTCACCCCTCCACTTT
cdr3_aa: CASSQAGGDNSPLHF

d_call: .
clone_size: .
j_call: TRBJ2-2
v_call: TRBV15
cdr3_nt: TGTGCCACCAGCAGAGATATAACCACCGGGGAGCTGTTTTTT
cdr3_aa: CATSRDITTGELFF

d_call: .
clone_size: .
j_call: TRBJ2-1
v_call: TRBV19
cdr3_nt: TGTGCCAGTAGTATAGATCCCGGAGTGCTCTACAATGAGCAGTTCTTC
cdr3_aa: CASSIDPGVLYNEQFF

d_call: .
clone_size: .
j_call: TRBJ2-4
v_call: TRBV28
cdr3_nt: TGTCTTTCGAAAAGGCCCGTGGACATTCAGTACTTC
cdr3_aa: CLSKRPVDIQYF

d_call: .
clone_size: once
j_call: TRBJ1-1
v_call: TRBV28
cdr3_nt: TGTGCCAGCTCGACGACCTTTCTCGACAGGCTAGCTACTGAAGCTTTCTTT
cdr3_aa: CASSTTFLDRLATEAFF

d_call: .
clone_size: few
j_call: TRBJ2-1
v_call: TRBV9
cdr3_nt: TGTGCCAGCAGTGAATCCGTTCAGGGTGAGCAGTTCTTC
cdr3_aa: CASSESVQGEQFF

d_call: .
clone_size: few
j_call: TRBJ1-2
v_call: TRBV11-3
cdr3_nt: TGTGCCAGCAGCTCCGGTGCCGGCAGGGACTATGGCTACACCTTC
cdr3_aa: CASSSGAGRDYGYTF

d_call: TRBD2
clone_size: .
j_call: TRBJ2-1
v_call: TRBV18
cdr3_nt: TGTGCCAGCCGCGGGGGATTGAGGTACAATGAGCAGTTCTTC
cdr3_aa: CASRGGLRYNEQFF

d_call: TRBD1
clone_size: few
j_call: TRBJ2-7
v_call: TRBV25-1
cdr3_nt: TGTGCCAGCAGTGTATCGGACAGGGACGACGAGCAGTACTTC
cdr3_aa: CASSVSDRDDEQYF

d_call: .
clone_size: few
j_call: TRBJ1-5
v_call: TRBV10-2
cdr3_nt: TGCGCCAGCAGTAGTAGCGGGAACAATCAGCCCCAGCATTTT
cdr3_aa: CASSSSGNNQPQHF

d_call: .
clone_size: few
j_call: TRBJ1-5
v_call: TRBV28
cdr3_nt: TGTGCCAGCAGTTTCTACAGGCCCGGTAGCAATCAGCCCCAGCATTTT
cdr3_aa: CASSFYRPGSNQPQHF

d_call: TRBD2
clone_size: .
j_call: TRBJ2-3
v_call: TRBV11-3
cdr3_nt: TGTGCCAGCAGCCAACCACAGCGGGGGGCCAGCACAGATACGCAGTATTTT
cdr3_aa: CASSQPQRGASTDTQYF